This is a list of T cell receptor beta chains from one sample in a study of cytomegalovirus exposure and HLA in healthy donors. Sequencing was performed with immunoSEQ multiplex PCR; in TCRdb, only in-frame clones are kept and a portion is missing. The sample includes around 190,000 clones, roughly 77% of them seen just once. Material for sequencing was PBMCs. Source of these receptors: a woman between 50 and 59 years old in good health and CMV-seronegative. Each CDR3 is given with its conserved first and last residue. A D gene is named only where the DNA matches it firmly. Size is stated for part of the rows, as once, few or many counts, or as a class when the clone is expanded.

clone size	D gene	V gene	J gene	CDR3 DNA	CDR3 protein
once	-	TRBV11-1	TRBJ1-1	TGTGCCAGTTGGCAGGGCCGGAACACTGAAGCTTTCTTT	CASWQGRNTEAFF
-	-	TRBV27	TRBJ2-2	TGTGCCAGCAGTCGGGTCCGCACCGGGGAGCTGTTTTTT	CASSRVRTGELFF
-	-	TRBV5-8	TRBJ2-7	TGTGCCAGCAGCCCCCTGAGGGAGCAGTACTTC	CASSPLREQYF
few	-	TRBV6-5	TRBJ1-1	TGTGCCAGCGTGGGGGGGAACACTGAAGCTTTCTTT	CASVGGNTEAFF
-	TRBD1	TRBV7-9	TRBJ1-1	TGTGCCAGCAGCCAAAGGACAGGGTGGGGGACTGAAGCTTTCTTT	CASSQRTGWGTEAFF
-	-	TRBV25-1	TRBJ2-3	TGTGCCAGCAGTGTCCTAGGGGGAACAGATACGCAGTATTTT	CASSVLGGTDTQYF
-	TRBD2	TRBV15	TRBJ2-3	TGTGCCACCGGGAGGGGAAGCACAGATACGCAGTATTTT	CATGRGSTDTQYF
-	TRBD1	TRBV11-3	TRBJ2-2	TGTGCCAGCAGCTTCCGGGACAGGGTGAACACCGGGGAGCTGTTTTTT	CASSFRDRVNTGELFF
once	TRBD2	TRBV4-3	TRBJ2-5	TGCGCCAGCAGCCAAGGCGTGGCTAGCGGGGGGAAAGAGACCCAGTACTTC	CASSQGVASGGKETQYF
once	-	TRBV29-1	TRBJ2-7	TGCAGCGGACGCAGGATACCCTACGAGCAGTACTTC	CSGRRIPYEQYF
-	-	TRBV19	TRBJ1-2	TGTGCCAGTAGTGATCAGGGGTGGAATGGCTACACCTTC	CASSDQGWNGYTF
-	-	TRBV19	TRBJ1-2	TGTGCCAGTAGCTTACTCCAGGGGCGGTATGGCTACACCTTC	CASSLLQGRYGYTF
-	-	TRBV9	TRBJ2-6	TGTGCCAGCAGCGTAGCCCCAGGGGGGCTTCTCAGCTCTGGGGCCAACGTCCTGACTTTC	CASSVAPGGLLSSGANVLTF
-	-	TRBV27	TRBJ1-1	TGTGCCAGCAGTTTAAGCATCGGTACTGAAGCTTTCTTT	CASSLSIGTEAFF
-	TRBD2	TRBV7-9	TRBJ2-3	TGTTCCAGCAGCTTAGCGCTTGGGGGGGGAGATACGCAGTATTTT	CSSSLALGGGDTQYF
-	-	TRBV18	TRBJ1-1	TGTGCCAGCTCACCAAGGGGTTACACTGAAGCTTTCTTT	CASSPRGYTEAFF
-	-	TRBV5-4	TRBJ2-1	TGTGCCAGCAGCTTGGACCCTACCTCCTACAATGAGCAGTTCTTC	CASSLDPTSYNEQFF
few	-	TRBV21-1	TRBJ1-4	TGTGCCAGCAGCGGGACAGGGGGTGAAAAACTGTTTTTT	CASSGTGGEKLFF
-	-	TRBV6-5	TRBJ1-3	TGTGCCACCAAGGTTTCCTTAGGCAAAGGGGACACCATATATTTT	CATKVSLGKGDTIYF
-	-	TRBV27	TRBJ1-2	TGTGCCAGCAGTTTAGGAGGGGCTATGGGGCAAGGCTACACCTTC	CASSLGGAMGQGYTF
-	TRBD1	TRBV6-1	TRBJ1-2	TGTGCCAGTACCGTTGGGCAGGGGGCGAGCTATGGCTACACCTTC	CASTVGQGASYGYTF
-	TRBD1	TRBV11-2	TRBJ1-5	TGTGCCAGCAGCTTATGGGGACAGGGGGCAGGTCAGCCCCAGCATTTT	CASSLWGQGAGQPQHF
-	TRBD1	TRBV19	TRBJ1-5	TGTGCCAGTAGTCTCGGGACAGGGTTTGGTAGCAATCAGCCCCAGCATTTT	CASSLGTGFGSNQPQHF
-	TRBD1	TRBV4-1	TRBJ1-2	TGCGCCAGCAGCCAAGAAGGTACAGGGGGAAGTGAGGGCTACACCTTC	CASSQEGTGGSEGYTF
-	TRBD2	TRBV18	TRBJ2-3	TGTGCCAGCTCACCCCGCCCGACTAGCGGGGGGGTGAGCACAGATACGCAGTATTTT	CASSPRPTSGGVSTDTQYF
-	-	TRBV28	TRBJ2-3	TGTGCCAGCATGGTGGGAGGGGGGACAGATACGCAGTATTTT	CASMVGGGTDTQYF
once	-	TRBV19	TRBJ1-1	TGTGCCAGTAGGACAGGACCTGGTGAAGCTTTCTTT	CASRTGPGEAFF
-	-	TRBV27	TRBJ1-1	TGTGCCAGCAGTCCGATACCGACACTGAACACTGAAGCTTTCTTT	CASSPIPTLNTEAFF
-	-	TRBV21-1	TRBJ1-5	TGTGCCAGCAGCATCTGTTCACTCAATCAGCCCCAGCATTTT	CASSICSLNQPQHF
once	TRBD2	TRBV13	TRBJ2-5	TGTGCCAGCAGCCTCCCCCCGACTAGCGGGGGGGTGAGACAAGAGACCCAGTACTTC	CASSLPPTSGGVRQETQYF
-	TRBD1	TRBV7-3	TRBJ2-2	TGTGCCAGCAGCTTAGCAGGGGGTTACACCGGGGAGCTGTTTTTT	CASSLAGGYTGELFF
-	TRBD1	TRBV7-2	TRBJ1-6	TGTGCCAGCAGCACCCCGACAGGGCTGTGGCGTTCACCCCTCCACTTT	CASSTPTGLWRSPLHF
-	-	TRBV28	TRBJ1-5	TGTGCCAGCACTTCCGAAGGGCAGGGTAAACAGCCCCAGCATTTT	CASTSEGQGKQPQHF
-	-	TRBV27	TRBJ1-2	TGTGCCAGCAGGCCCCGGGACAAAAACTATGGCTACACCTTC	CASRPRDKNYGYTF
-	TRBD1	TRBV18	TRBJ1-2	TGTGCCAGCTCATCCACTCGGGACAGGGGGAATCACTATGGCTACACCTTC	CASSSTRDRGNHYGYTF
-	TRBD1	TRBV27	TRBJ1-1	TGTGCCAGCAGGGGTCAGGGGGCTGGAGACACTGAAGCTTTCTTT	CASRGQGAGDTEAFF
once	-	TRBV6-1	TRBJ2-2	TGTGCCAGCTCGGGAAATATGAACACCGGGGAGCTGTTTTTT	CASSGNMNTGELFF
-	-	TRBV5-1	TRBJ2-2	TGCGCCAGCAGCTTGATTGCGGGTAGCGCGGCCGGGGAGCTGTTTTTT	CASSLIAGSAAGELFF
-	-	TRBV5-1	TRBJ1-1	TGCGCCAGCAGCTACTCGGGACTCCCGCTGAACACTGAAGCTTTCTTT	CASSYSGLPLNTEAFF
-	-	TRBV9	TRBJ1-1	TGTGCCAGCAGCGTAAAACCAGGGAACACTGAAGCTTTCTTT	CASSVKPGNTEAFF
-	-	TRBV21-1	TRBJ1-5	TGTGCCAGCAGCAAAGTTCCGCAGATGAGCAATCAGCCCCAGCATTTT	CASSKVPQMSNQPQHF
-	TRBD1	TRBV27	TRBJ2-2	TGTGCCAGCAGCCCCTGGGGACAGGGAAACACCGGGGAGCTGTTTTTT	CASSPWGQGNTGELFF
-	TRBD1	TRBV6-6	TRBJ1-2	TGTGCCAGCAGTTACTCCCGGACAGGGGACTATGGCTACACCTTC	CASSYSRTGDYGYTF
-	-	TRBV9	TRBJ2-3	TGTGCCAGCAGCGTAGACCAACGGGGAAGCACAGATACGCAGTATTTT	CASSVDQRGSTDTQYF
-	-	TRBV19	TRBJ1-5	TGTGCCAGAGAGAGTCGACTATTGGTCAATCAGCCCCAGCATTTT	CARESRLLVNQPQHF
-	-	TRBV2	TRBJ2-7	TGTGCCAGCAGTGGGCAGGGGCCCTACGAGCAGTACTTC	CASSGQGPYEQYF
once	TRBD1	TRBV11-2	TRBJ1-1	TGTGCCAGCAGCTCGGACGGGCGGACAGGGAACACTGAAGCTTTCTTT	CASSSDGRTGNTEAFF
-	-	TRBV9	TRBJ2-1	TGTGCCAGCAGCGCCACACTAGTGACCTCCTCCTACAATGAGCAGTTCTTC	CASSATLVTSSYNEQFF
-	TRBD1	TRBV7-9	TRBJ1-1	TGTGCCAGCAGCTTACTTTGGGACAGGGGTTCGGACACTGAAGCTTTCTTT	CASSLLWDRGSDTEAFF
-	-	TRBV4-3	TRBJ2-1	TGCGCCAGCAGCGGGGGGATTTCCTACAATGAGCAGTTCTTC	CASSGGISYNEQFF
-	-	TRBV5-4	TRBJ2-7	TGTGCCAGCAGCTTGGTAGAGGGAGGCGAGCAGTACTTC	CASSLVEGGEQYF
-	TRBD2	TRBV4-2	TRBJ2-7	TGTGCCAGCAGCCCTGGGACTATATACGAGCAGTACTTC	CASSPGTIYEQYF
-	-	TRBV10-3	TRBJ1-2	TGTGCCATCTCATCGGCGGGGGGATTGGATGGCTACACCTTC	CAISSAGGLDGYTF